This passage covers 10 T cell receptor beta chains from one sample sequenced in a study of Ad26.COV2.S vaccination and SARS-CoV-2 variants. As to treatment: 15 to 20 received Ad26.COV2.S at low or high dose, single or two shots; 5 received placebo; per-sample allocation not given. Sampling happened 63 days after the first vaccine or placebo injection. Assay: immunoSEQ multiplex PCR; the TCRdb copy retains only in-frame clones and omits some. The sample has 350,000 to 450,000 clones; 89% are singletons. Here the sequenced sample was peripheral blood, taken in a trial of Ad26.COV2.S vaccine versus placebo. The receptors derive from a person aged 18-60 years who received the Ad26.COV2.S COVID-19 vaccine or a placebo.

Here the CDR3 DNA reads TGTGCCAGCAGTTCCTTGGACAGTGGCTACACCTTC. Protein: CASSSLDSGYTF. This rearrangement joins TRBV6-5 to TRBJ1-2, with D maybe TRBD1 (6 bases). CDR3 length: 12 residues. Germline V gene sequence: CDR1 MNHEY, CDR2 SVGAGI. Trimming left V 4 bases short and J 7 bases short, with 10 bases between.

The J gene is TRBJ1-5, the V gene TRBV19; D might be TRBD1 (5 bases). Germline CDR1 reads LNHDA; CDR2 reads SQIVND (reference sequence). Trimming stripped 3 bases from V and 5 bases from J, with 11 bases between. The CDR3 runs 14 residues. The CDR3 region has the DNA TGTGCCAGTAGTATTCAGGGCTCGCATCAGCCCCAGCATTTT. It yields the protein CASSIQGSHQPQHF.

This CDR3 reads CASSVGPVFSTDTQYF. CDR3 nucleotides: TGTGCCAGCAGCGTAGGGCCCGTGTTCAGCACAGATACGCAGTATTTT. The chain uses TRBV9 and TRBJ2-3; no definite D call. V was trimmed by 0 bases and J by 0 bases, leaving 11 bases between them. This CDR3 contains 16 residues. The germline V gene encodes CDR1 SGDLS and CDR2 YYNGEE.

This chain links TRBV28 with TRBJ2-7; the match to TRBD2 covers 8 bases. Per germline, CDR1 MDHEN and CDR2 SYDVKM. With 6 bases clipped from V and 5 bases from J, the junction kept 9 bases outside the gene matches. This CDR3 contains 14 residues. DNA for the CDR3: TGTGCCAGCAGCCCATCCGGGAGGGCCCACGAGCAGTACTTC. Protein product: CASSPSGRAHEQYF.

This rearrangement joins TRBV28 to TRBJ2-7, with no clear D. CDR1 is MDHEN, CDR2 SYDVKM, per germline. This CDR3 has 14 amino acids. The germline V and J ends were trimmed by 3 bases and 0 bases, with 9 bases remaining between them. The CDR3 DNA follows: TGTGCCAGCAGTTTCCGAACTGCCTCCTACGAGCAGTACTTC. Translated: CASSFRTASYEQYF.

The rearrangement joins TRBV3-1 (or the pseudogene TRBV3-2) to TRBJ1-1; 7 nucleotides align to TRBD1. The CDR3 covers 14 residues. V lost 4 bases, J lost 3 bases, and 5 bases stayed unmatched. Looked up from germline, CDR1 is LGHDT and CDR2 is YNNKEL (reference sequence). The CDR3, as DNA: TGTGCCAGCAGCCGTATCACAGGGGACACTGAAGCTTTCTTT. Protein sequence: CASSRITGDTEAFF.

This chain joins TRBV6-6 and TRBJ2-5; 7 bases match TRBD2. With V trimmed by 5 bases and J by 2 bases, 8 bases remained unmatched. Germline V gene sequence: CDR1 MNHNY, CDR2 SVGAGI (reference sequence). The CDR3 has 15 residues. The CDR3 protein is CASSQIASGQETQYF. CDR3 nucleotide sequence: TGTGCCAGCAGTCAAATAGCTAGCGGTCAAGAGACCCAGTACTTC.

The rearrangement uses TRBV5-1 and TRBJ2-5; the match to TRBD2 covers 13 bases. The junction had 5 bases not matched to a gene; V was cut back by 4 bases and J by 2 bases. The CDR3 contains 16 residues. CDR1 is SGHRS and CDR2 is YFSETQ in the germline V gene. CDR3 sequence: CASSRGTSGIQETQYF. The CDR3 DNA reads TGCGCCAGCAGCCGGGGGACTAGCGGGATTCAAGAGACCCAGTACTTC.

The chain employs TRBV11-1 and TRBJ2-7; tentatively, D is TRBD1 or TRBD2 (5 bases each). The CDR3 is made up of 14 amino acids. Trimming removed 0 bases at V and 2 bases at J, with 8 bases between. CDR1 and CDR2 from the germline V gene are SGHAT and FQDESV (reference sequence). CDR3 in DNA: TGTGCCAGCAGCTTAGCCCGGGGCACCTACGAGCAGTACTTC. Translation: CASSLARGTYEQYF.

The V gene is TRBV2, the J gene TRBJ2-7, with D unresolved. Trimming cost V 4 bases and J 4 bases, with 8 bases left between them. Germline V gene data show CDR1 as SNHLY and CDR2 as FYNNEI. The CDR3 covers 12 residues. The CDR3 region is CASSGFQYEQYF. CDR3 nucleotides: TGTGCCAGCAGTGGATTCCAATACGAGCAGTACTTC.